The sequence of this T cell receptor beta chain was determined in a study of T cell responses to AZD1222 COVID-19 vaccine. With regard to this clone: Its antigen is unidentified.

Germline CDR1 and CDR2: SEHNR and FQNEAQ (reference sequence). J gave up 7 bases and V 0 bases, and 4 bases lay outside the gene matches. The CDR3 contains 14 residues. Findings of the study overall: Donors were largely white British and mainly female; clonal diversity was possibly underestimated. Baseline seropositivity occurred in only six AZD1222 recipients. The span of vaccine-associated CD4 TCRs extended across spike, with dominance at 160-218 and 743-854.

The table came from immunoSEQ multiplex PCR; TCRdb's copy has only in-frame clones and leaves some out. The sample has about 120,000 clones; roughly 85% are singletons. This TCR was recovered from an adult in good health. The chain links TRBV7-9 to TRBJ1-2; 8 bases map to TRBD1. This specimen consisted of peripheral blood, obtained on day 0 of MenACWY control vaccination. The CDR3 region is CASSLARQGSGYTF. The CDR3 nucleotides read TGTGCCAGCAGCTTAGCGAGACAGGGGAGTGGCTACACCTTC.